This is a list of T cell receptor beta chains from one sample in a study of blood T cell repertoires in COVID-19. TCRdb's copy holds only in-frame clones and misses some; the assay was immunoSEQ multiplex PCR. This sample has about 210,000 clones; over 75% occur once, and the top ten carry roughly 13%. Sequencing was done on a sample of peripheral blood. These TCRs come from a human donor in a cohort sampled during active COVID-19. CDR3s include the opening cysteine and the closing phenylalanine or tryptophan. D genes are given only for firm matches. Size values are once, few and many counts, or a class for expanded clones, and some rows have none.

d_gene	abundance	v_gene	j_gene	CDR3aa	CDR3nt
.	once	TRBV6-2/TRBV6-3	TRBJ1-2	CASSYSADWYGYTF	TGTGCCAGCAGTTACTCGGCAGACTGGTATGGCTACACCTTC
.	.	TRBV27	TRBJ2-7	CASAILGTGSYEQYF	TGTGCCTCAGCAATCTTGGGCACAGGCTCCTACGAGCAGTACTTC
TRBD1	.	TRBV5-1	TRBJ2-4	CASSLGGQGQNIQYF	TGCGCCAGCAGCTTGGGGGGACAGGGACAAAACATTCAGTACTTC
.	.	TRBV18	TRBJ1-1	CASSPRSGGDTEAFF	TGTGCCAGCTCACCACGGTCGGGGGGCGACACTGAAGCTTTCTTT
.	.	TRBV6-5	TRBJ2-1	CASSPGLEQFF	TGTGCCAGCTCCCCGGGACTTGAGCAGTTCTTC
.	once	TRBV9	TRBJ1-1	CASSPPRGSNTEAFF	TGTGCCAGCAGCCCCCCCCGGGGGAGTAACACTGAAGCTTTCTTT
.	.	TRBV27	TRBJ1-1	CASSLTGLNTEAFF	TGTGCCAGCAGTTTAACAGGGTTGAACACTGAAGCTTTCTTT
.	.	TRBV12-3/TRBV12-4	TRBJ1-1	CASSLLSEAFF	TGTGCCAGCAGTTTATTATCTGAAGCTTTCTTT
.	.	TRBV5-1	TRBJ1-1	CASRQVVSPNTEAFF	TGCGCCAGTAGACAGGTCGTTTCCCCGAACACTGAAGCTTTCTTT
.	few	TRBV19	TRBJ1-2	CASSGAGGPYTF	TGTGCCAGTAGTGGGGCCGGGGGGCCCTACACCTTC
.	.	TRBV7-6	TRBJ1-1	CASRRQVNTEAFF	TGTGCCAGCCGTCGACAGGTGAACACTGAAGCTTTCTTT
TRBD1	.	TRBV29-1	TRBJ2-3	CSVERTGSDTQYF	TGCAGCGTTGAGAGGACAGGGTCAGATACGCAGTATTTT
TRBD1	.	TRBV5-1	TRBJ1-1	CASSFVQGDTEAFF	TGCGCCAGCAGTTTTGTCCAGGGGGACACTGAAGCTTTCTTT
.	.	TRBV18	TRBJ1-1	CASSPTEGTEAFF	TGTGCCAGCTCACCAACGGAGGGAACTGAAGCTTTCTTT
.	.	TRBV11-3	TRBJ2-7	CASSYLPGHNYEQYF	TGTGCCAGCAGCTATTTACCCGGACACAACTACGAGCAGTACTTC
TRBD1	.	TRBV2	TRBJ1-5	CASKQGAISNQPQHF	TGTGCCAGCAAACAGGGGGCGATTAGCAATCAGCCCCAGCATTTT
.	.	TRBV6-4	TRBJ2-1	CASSLTEAYNEQFF	TGTGCCAGCAGCCTGACAGAGGCCTACAATGAGCAGTTCTTC
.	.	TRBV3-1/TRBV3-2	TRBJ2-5	CASSQGGATQETQYF	TGTGCCAGCAGCCAAGGGGGAGCGACCCAAGAGACCCAGTACTTC
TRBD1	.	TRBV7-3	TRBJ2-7	CASSPGPGGSYEQYF	TGTGCCAGCAGCCCCGGCCCAGGGGGCTCCTACGAGCAGTACTTC
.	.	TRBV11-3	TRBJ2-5	CASSLTGWETQYF	TGTGCCAGCAGCCTCACGGGGTGGGAGACCCAGTACTTC
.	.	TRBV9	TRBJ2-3	CASSVAGRTDTQYF	TGTGCCAGCAGCGTAGCGGGGAGGACAGATACGCAGTATTTT
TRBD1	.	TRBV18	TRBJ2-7	CASSPSRTGLTYEQYF	TGTGCCAGCTCACCGTCCCGGACAGGCCTAACCTACGAGCAGTACTTC
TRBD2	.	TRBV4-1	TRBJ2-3	CASSQHTLAGGISSSSTDTQYF	TGCGCCAGCAGCCAACACACCCTAGCGGGGGGAATTTCATCCTCTAGCACAGATACGCAGTATTTT
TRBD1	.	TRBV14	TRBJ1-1	CASSQRPGQLLSEAFF	TGTGCCAGCAGCCAGCGTCCGGGACAGCTTCTCTCTGAAGCTTTCTTT
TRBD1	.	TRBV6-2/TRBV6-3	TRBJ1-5	CASSAQGGSNQPQHF	TGTGCCAGCAGTGCCCAGGGGGGTAGCAATCAGCCCCAGCATTTT
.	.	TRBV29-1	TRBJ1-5	CSVLAGRNQPQHF	TGCAGCGTCCTGGCGGGACGCAATCAGCCCCAGCATTTT
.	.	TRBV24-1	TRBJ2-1	CATKPINPLGWAIF	TGTGCCACCAAACCTATAAACCCACTTGGGTGGGCGATCTTC
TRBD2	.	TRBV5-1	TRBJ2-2	CASSLYRTSGRAQTGELFF	TGCGCCAGCAGCTTGTATCGGACTAGCGGGAGGGCCCAGACCGGGGAGCTGTTTTTT
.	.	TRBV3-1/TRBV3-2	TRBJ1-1	CASSPSGGATEAFF	TGTGCCAGCAGCCCTAGCGGGGGGGCCACTGAAGCTTTCTTT
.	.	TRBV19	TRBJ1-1	CASKATHSLNTEAFF	TGTGCCAGTAAGGCCACCCACAGTTTGAACACTGAAGCTTTCTTT
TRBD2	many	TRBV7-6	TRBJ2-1	CASSFDSGTHEQFF	TGTGCCAGCAGCTTTGACAGCGGGACCCATGAGCAGTTCTTC
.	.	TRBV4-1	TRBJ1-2	CASSLEGRGNYGYTF	TGCGCCAGCAGCCTCGAGGGGAGGGGGAACTATGGCTACACCTTC
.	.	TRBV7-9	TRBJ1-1	CASTGGRNTEAFF	TGTGCCAGCACGGGCGGGAGGAACACTGAAGCTTTCTTT
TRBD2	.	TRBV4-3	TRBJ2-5	CASSQDAAGGKETQYF	TGCGCCAGCAGCCAAGACGCAGCGGGGGGGAAAGAGACCCAGTACTTC
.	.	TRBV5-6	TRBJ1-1	CASSLVGRGRTEAFF	TGTGCCAGCAGCTTGGTGGGGCGGGGCCGCACTGAAGCTTTCTTT
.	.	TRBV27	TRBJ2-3	CASSYGPTYTQYF	TGTGCCAGCAGTTACGGCCCGACTTATACGCAGTATTTT
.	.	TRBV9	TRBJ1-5	CASSVGSRVNQPQHF	TGTGCCAGCAGCGTAGGATCGCGGGTCAATCAGCCCCAGCATTTT
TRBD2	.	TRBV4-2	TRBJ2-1	CASSPRTSGEYNEQFF	TGTGCCAGCAGCCCCCGGACTAGCGGGGAATACAATGAGCAGTTCTTC
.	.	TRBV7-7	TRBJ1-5	CASSLQRNFREVGQPQHF	TGTGCTAGCAGCTTGCAGAGGAATTTCAGGGAGGTGGGTCAGCCCCAGCATTTT
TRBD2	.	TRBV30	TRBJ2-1	CAWSAGGAGEQFF	TGTGCCTGGAGTGCCGGGGGGGCTGGTGAGCAGTTCTTC